The rows below give T cell receptor beta chains drawn from one sample of a study of T-cell reconstitution after alpha-beta-depleted transplantation in children. A single record per CDR3 protein comes from TCRdb applying MiXCR to the PCR reads. The sample shows around 360,000 distinct CDR3 sequences, approximately 10% of them seen only once. The sample consisted of PBMCs from the stem cell graft donor, taken from the stem cell graft. The receptors were gathered from a human donor who donated a stem cell graft to a child with acute lymphoblastic leukemia. Both conserved end residues are part of each CDR3. D genes are given only for firm matches.

TRBV5-5	TRBJ2-1	NA	CASSLVAENYNEQFF
TRBV7-3	TRBJ2-1	TRBD2	CASRETSGIYNEQFF
TRBV4-1	TRBJ2-5	TRBD1	CASIGTGEETQYF
TRBV5-1	TRBJ2-1	NA	CASSRVVGGSYNEQFF
TRBV5-1	TRBJ2-3	NA	CASGTLVTDTQYF
TRBV14	TRBJ2-7	NA	CASSQLISIGEQYF
TRBV29-1	TRBJ1-2	NA	CSVTGAGRGYTF
TRBV7-9	TRBJ1-2	NA	CASSLAPGLADGYTF
TRBV27	TRBJ2-7	NA	CASSFTPSREQYF
TRBV7-2	TRBJ1-1	NA	CASSLQHRATEAFF
TRBV7-6	TRBJ2-7	TRBD2	CASSPHSAGVTYEQYF
TRBV5-1	TRBJ2-2	NA	CASSLAGIETGELFF
TRBV5-1	TRBJ2-1	TRBD2	CASSRGLAGDYNEQFF
TRBV27	TRBJ1-5	NA	CASSSGGSRPQHF
TRBV2	TRBJ2-7	NA	CASSAGRSYEQYF
TRBV12-3/TRBV12-4	TRBJ2-2	NA	CASSLGGTTGELFF
TRBV4-1	TRBJ2-1	TRBD2	CASSPGREGLNEQFF
TRBV20-1	TRBJ1-1	TRBD1	CSARDGQGNTEAFF
TRBV10-1	TRBJ2-1	TRBD2	CASSEGLAGVIGDPYNEQFF
TRBV20-1	TRBJ1-1	NA	CSARSGGGNTEAFF
TRBV6-5	TRBJ2-5	TRBD1	CASSTRTGERETQYF
TRBV12-3/TRBV12-4	TRBJ2-2	NA	CASSSPTKSNTGELFF
TRBV7-2	TRBJ1-2	TRBD1	CASSLEPQGAIYGYTF
TRBV29-1	TRBJ2-1	TRBD2	CSVAGPSGSSYNEQFF
TRBV12-3/TRBV12-4	TRBJ1-1	NA	CASSFGLESTEAFF
TRBV7-9	TRBJ2-1	NA	CASSHRTAYNEQFF
TRBV6-5	TRBJ2-3	NA	CASTPKPDTDTQYF
TRBV2	TRBJ1-6	NA	CASRGTLDSPLHF
TRBV11-2	TRBJ2-4	NA	CASSLNTGTGNIQYF
TRBV7-6	TRBJ2-3	NA	CASSQGQFGTDTQYF
TRBV5-1	TRBJ2-1	NA	CASSGHRALSYNEQFF
TRBV5-1	TRBJ2-3	NA	CASSLATGTDTQYF
TRBV6-4	TRBJ2-1	NA	CASSDSWENNEQFF